This T cell receptor beta chain was documented in a study of shared clonotypes between healthy human individuals. TCRdb keeps only in-frame clones here, not all; method: immunoSEQ multiplex PCR. This sample has about 1 million clones, with about three quarters found just once. The ends were cut back, 6 bases at V and 2 bases at J, with 14 bases in the middle. This CDR3 is built from 14 residues. Germline V gene lookup returns CDR1 WSHSY and CDR2 SAAADI. The investigators split CD4+ cells into a CD45RA+ naive subset and a CD45RA-negative memory subset. The rearrangement joins TRBV10-2 to TRBJ2-7; no definite D call. Sample: memory CD4+ T cells sorted from blood. As to subset: CD45RA-negative fraction. The receptor's source is a man between 18 and 29 years old in good health. CDR3 protein: CASRKDPGAYEQYF. The CDR3 bases are TGCGCCAGCAGGAAGGACCCTGGGGCCTACGAGCAGTACTTC.